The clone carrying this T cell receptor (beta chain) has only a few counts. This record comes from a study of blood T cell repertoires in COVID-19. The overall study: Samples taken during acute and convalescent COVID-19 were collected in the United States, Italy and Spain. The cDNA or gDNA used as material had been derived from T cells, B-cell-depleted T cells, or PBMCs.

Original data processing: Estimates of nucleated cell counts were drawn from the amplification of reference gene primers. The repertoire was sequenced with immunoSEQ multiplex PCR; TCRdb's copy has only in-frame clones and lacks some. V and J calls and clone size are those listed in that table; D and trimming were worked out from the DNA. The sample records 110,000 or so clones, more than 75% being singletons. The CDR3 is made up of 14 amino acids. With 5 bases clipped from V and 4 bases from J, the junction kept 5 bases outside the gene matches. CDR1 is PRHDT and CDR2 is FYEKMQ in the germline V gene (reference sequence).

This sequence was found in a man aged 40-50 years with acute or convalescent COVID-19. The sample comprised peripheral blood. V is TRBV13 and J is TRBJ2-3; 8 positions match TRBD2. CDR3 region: CASSTTSVSDTQYF. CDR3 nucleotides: TGTGCCAGCAGCACGACTAGCGTCTCAGATACGCAGTATTTT.